Below are 17 T cell receptor beta chains sequenced from a single sample in a study of T-cell memory formation after mild COVID-19. MiXCR, applied by TCRdb to the 5' RACE reads, yields one record per CDR3 protein. The sample holds approximately 490,000 distinct CDR3 sequences, around 21% seen once. The sequenced sample was PBMCs or a T cell subset sorted from them (not recorded which). All receptors derive from an adult woman who had mild COVID-19 (a few samples of this study predate the infection). Cell type and time point are not known.

This clonotype was counted ten times or more. The junction shows a germline mismatch at one end, possibly a read error. This chain joins TRBV6-2 or TRBV6-3 and TRBJ2-4, with 9 positions matching TRBD2. The CDR3 is made up of 16 amino acids. The germline gives CDR1 MNHEY, CDR2 SVGEGT. The CDR3 DNA reads as TGTGCCAGCACCAAGGGAGTAGCGGGAGCCCAAAACATTCAGTACTTC. This codes for CASTKGVAGAQNIQYF.

J is TRBJ2-3 and V is TRBV24-1; a possible D gene is TRBD2 (5 bases). CDR3 length equals 15 residues. V lost 3 bases and J 0 bases, leaving 9 bases between the germline ends. Germline-derived CDR1 and CDR2 are KGHDR and SFDVKD. CDR3 residues: CATSDMRTSTDTQYF. The CDR3 DNA reads as TGTGCCACCAGTGATATGAGGACTAGCACAGATACGCAGTATTTT.

The J gene is TRBJ2-1, the V gene TRBV4-1; 8 bases are shared with TRBD1. The CDR3 covers 15 residues. Germline-derived CDR1 and CDR2 are MGHRA and YSYEKL. The V segment lost 3 bases and the J segment 4 bases; nucleotides outside the gene matches: 5. The CDR3, as DNA: TGCGCCAGCAGCCAGGGGACAGGCGATTACAATGAGCAGTTCTTC. This sequence encodes CASSQGTGDYNEQFF.

The V and J genes are TRBV21-1 and TRBJ1-2. TRBV21-1 is reported as a pseudogene. The CDR3 sequence is 14 residues long. CDR3 loop: CASSKRGGLRGYTF. CDR3 nucleotide sequence: TGTGCCAGCAGCAAGCGGGGGGGACTAAGGGGCTACACCTTC.

V gene TRBV20-1 combines with J gene TRBJ2-1, with a tentative D call TRBD1 (5 bases). CDR3 length equals 12 residues. The germline V gene encodes CDR1 DFQATT and CDR2 SNEGSKA (reference sequence). V gave up 2 bases and J gave up 6 bases, with 8 bases separating them. The CDR3 spells CSARSQGNEQFF. The DNA for the CDR3 is TGCAGTGCTAGAAGTCAGGGCAATGAGCAGTTCTTC.

This clonotype was picked up a small number of times. The chain recombines TRBV7-9 with TRBJ2-5, with D possibly matching TRBD2 (6 bases). The V gene's germline CDR1 is SEHNR and CDR2 FQNEAQ (reference sequence). The CDR3 sequence is 12 residues long. Trimming removed 7 bases from V and 5 bases from J, with 11 bases in between. The CDR3 DNA reads TGTGCCAGCATCCTTGCGGGGGAGACCCAGTACTTC. It specifies CASILAGETQYF.

In its sample, this clonotype was seen a few times. The rearrangement links TRBV4-1 to TRBJ2-3, with 8 bases aligning to TRBD2. This CDR3 contains 15 residues. CDR1 and CDR2 (germline): MGHRA, YSYEKL. Trimming removed 2 bases from V and 4 bases from J; junction bases left unmatched: 5. The CDR3 protein is CASSQPPGLADTQYF. CDR3 DNA sequence: TGCGCCAGCAGCCAACCACCGGGACTAGCAGATACGCAGTATTTT.

The J gene is TRBJ1-4, the V gene TRBV25-1; D gene uncertain. The V end lost 1 base, the J end lost 10 bases, and 13 bases lay between the germline ends. This CDR3 comprises 14 residues. Germline assignment: CDR1 MGHDK and CDR2 SYGVNS. The CDR3 DNA reads TGTGCCAGCAGTGAATCCGGAGACAACCGAAAACTGTTTTTT. Residues: CASSESGDNRKLFF.

V and J are TRBV29-1 and TRBJ2-1, with a tentative D call TRBD2 (6 bases). The V gene's germline CDR1 is SQVTM and CDR2 ANQGSEA. The CDR3 covers 10 residues. V lost 3 bases and J 13 bases, leaving 10 bases between the germline ends. The CDR3 sequence is CSVEGGSQFF. The CDR3 DNA follows: TGCAGCGTTGAGGGAGGATCCCAGTTCTTC.

This clonotype was picked up a small number of times. The chain combines TRBV7-2 with TRBJ2-4; maybe TRBD1 (5 bases). V lost 5 bases, J lost 4 bases, and 12 bases lay in between. The CDR3 has 14 residues. Germline V gene data show CDR1 as SGHTA and CDR2 as FQGNSA. The CDR3 DNA reads TGTGCCAGCAGCCCGGACACAACAAAAAACATTCAGTACTTC. Its translation is CASSPDTTKNIQYF. Combining the CDR3 with reference TRBV7-2 and TRBJ2-4 gives the whole variable domain GAGVSQSPSNKVTEKGKDVELRCDPISGHTALYWYRQSLGQGLEFLIYFQGNSAPDKSGLPSDRFSAERTGGSVSTLTIQRTQQEDSAVYLCASSPDTTKNIQYFGAGTRLSVL.

The gene calls are TRBV7-6 and TRBJ2-2; 7 bases fit TRBD1. The CDR3 is 17 residues long. Germline V gene sequence: CDR1 SGHVS, CDR2 FNYEAQ. V shed 5 bases and J 7 bases; nucleotides not matched to a gene: 16. DNA of the CDR3: TGTGCCAGCAGCCCATCCTTCGTTGACAGGGACAGCGGGGAGCTGTTTTTT. Residues: CASSPSFVDRDSGELFF. Supplemented by reference TRBV7-6 and TRBJ2-2, the full variable domain reads GAGVSQSPRYKVTKRGQDVALRCDPISGHVSLYWYRQALGQGPEFLTYFNYEAQQDKSGLPNDRFSAERPEGSISTLTIQRTEQRDSAMYRCASSPSFVDRDSGELFFGEGSRLTVL.

The V call is TRBV7-9, the J call TRBJ1-2; 7 nucleotides align to TRBD1. The CDR3 consists of 15 residues. Trimming at V came to 4 bases and at J to 0 bases, leaving 5 bases not matched to a gene. The germline gives CDR1 SEHNR, CDR2 FQNEAQ (reference sequence). CDR3 region: CASSSGDSTNYGYTF. DNA of the CDR3: TGTGCCAGCAGCTCCGGGGACAGCACTAACTATGGCTACACCTTC. The complete variable domain, with remaining parts taken from reference TRBV7-9 and TRBJ1-2, reads DTGVSQNPRHKITKRGQNVTFRCDPISEHNRLYWYRQTLGQGPEFLTYFQNEAQLEKSRLLSDRFSAERPKGSFSTLEIQRTEQGDSAMYLCASSSGDSTNYGYTFGSGTRLTVV.

This clonotype was counted a few times. The V and J genes are TRBV14 and TRBJ2-5; 9 positions agree with TRBD2. Trimming removed 3 bases from V and 3 bases from J; junction bases left unmatched: 5. The CDR3 sequence is 15 residues long. Per germline, CDR1 SGHDN and CDR2 FVKESK. CDR3 amino acids: CASSHSGRLKETQYF. Written as DNA, the CDR3 is TGTGCCAGCAGCCACAGCGGGAGGTTAAAAGAGACCCAGTACTTC.

The sample holds a few counts of this clonotype. This sequence joins TRBV27 and TRBJ1-6; 9 bases align to TRBD1. The V and J ends lost 6 bases and 8 bases, in that order; junction bases with no gene match: 14. CDR3 size: 17 residues. Germline CDR1 is MNHEY and CDR2 is SMNVEV (reference sequence). This CDR3 reads CASRQGAYRMYDSPLHF. The CDR3 coding sequence is TGTGCCAGCAGACAGGGGGCTTACCGAATGTATGATTCACCCCTCCACTTT.

J is TRBJ1-2 and V is TRBV7-2; 9 positions match TRBD1. This CDR3 is 14 amino acids long. V shed 3 bases, J shed 8 bases, and the junction held 7 bases outside the gene matches. Per the germline V gene, CDR1 is SGHTA and CDR2 is FQGNSA. The DNA for the CDR3 is TGTGCCAGCAGCTTCGCCGGGACAGGGCGCGGCTACACCTTC. Protein product: CASSFAGTGRGYTF.

This clonotype was seen more than once but under ten times. The chain uses TRBV12-3 or TRBV12-4 and TRBJ1-5; D not resolved. This CDR3 has 13 amino acids. V lost 3 bases, J lost 6 bases, and 9 bases lay in between. CDR3 sequence: CASSFGVSQPQHF. The CDR3 DNA reads as TGTGCCAGCAGTTTCGGGGTGAGTCAGCCCCAGCATTTT.

This clonotype has only a few counts. The V and J genes are TRBV3-1 and TRBJ2-1; TRBD1 agrees at 7 bases. The CDR3 has 12 amino acids. Germline CDR1 is LGHDT and CDR2 is YNNKEL (reference sequence). V trimming: 1 base; J trimming: 15 bases; junction bases outside the gene matches: 6. CDR3: CASSQGTGVTFF. DNA of the CDR3: TGTGCCAGCAGCCAAGGAACAGGGGTAACGTTCTTC.